This is a list of T cell receptor beta chains from one sample in a study of beta chain features in type 1 diabetes. Method: immunoSEQ multiplex PCR; TCRdb's copy keeps in-frame clones and lacks some. Of roughly 330,000 clones listed, approximately 15% were seen once; the top ten hold roughly 0.015%. Material: naive CD4+ T cells from blood. Receptor source: a young woman with type 1 diabetes. The CDR3 runs from the conserved cysteine through the conserved F or W. A D gene is named only where the DNA matches it firmly. Only some rows state a clone size, as once, few, many or a class for expanded clones.

j_gene | abundance | v_gene | d_gene | CDR3nt | CDR3aa
TRBJ1-1 | few | TRBV21-1 | . | TGTGCCAGCAGCAAACTACAGGGCTCAGAGGCTTTCTTT | CASSKLQGSEAFF
TRBJ2-7 | few | TRBV7-9 | TRBD2 | TGTGCCAGCAGCTTAGGGGGGGGACGTTCCTACGAGCAGTACTTC | CASSLGGGRSYEQYF
TRBJ2-7 | few | TRBV6-5 | . | TGTGCCAGCAGCGCCGACAGGCTCTCCTACGAGCAGTACTTC | CASSADRLSYEQYF
TRBJ2-3 | . | TRBV2 | TRBD2 | TGTGCCAGCAGTGGGAGCAGACTAGCGGGAAGCACAGATACGCAGTATTTT | CASSGSRLAGSTDTQYF
TRBJ2-2 | few | TRBV5-1 | . | TGCGCCAGCAGCTTGGGGCATCCGACCGGGGAGCTGTTTTTT | CASSLGHPTGELFF
TRBJ1-5 | . | TRBV18 | . | TGTGCCAGCTCACCACCGGCAGATAGCAATCAGCCCCAGCATTTT | CASSPPADSNQPQHF
TRBJ2-1 | . | TRBV4-3 | . | TGCGCCAGCAGCCAAGATCGGGTCGCGCAGGGATATCGCGAGCAGTTCTTC | CASSQDRVAQGYREQFF
TRBJ2-1 | . | TRBV7-3 | . | TGTGCCAGCAGCCCCAGGGGGGGACAGGCGGCTGAGCAGTTCTTC | CASSPRGGQAAEQFF
TRBJ2-1 | few | TRBV11-2 | . | TGTGCCAGCAGCTTACCCAGGGTCAGGTTATTGGAGCAGTTCTTC | CASSLPRVRLLEQFF
TRBJ2-7 | few | TRBV7-2 | . | TGTGCCAGCAGCTTAGCGGCTTTCTCCTACGAGCAGTACTTC | CASSLAAFSYEQYF
TRBJ2-1 | few | TRBV4-3 | . | TGCGCCAGCAGCCAAGGGGTGGGGCGGGGGACATACAATGAGCAGTTCTTC | CASSQGVGRGTYNEQFF
TRBJ2-1 | . | TRBV20-1 | . | TGCAGTGTGCGGGAGCAGTTCTTC | CSVREQFF
TRBJ2-1 | few | TRBV9 | TRBD2 | TGTGCCAGCAGCGTAAGGACTAGCGTTAGCTCCTACAATGAGCAGTTCTTC | CASSVRTSVSSYNEQFF
TRBJ1-1 | few | TRBV19 | . | TGTGCCAGTAGTATAGGAGGAGGTGTCACTGAAGCTTTCTTT | CASSIGGGVTEAFF
TRBJ1-1 | . | TRBV10-3 | TRBD1 | TGTGCCATCACCCCAGATGGGACAGGGGGCACTGAAGCTTTCTTT | CAITPDGTGGTEAFF
TRBJ1-1 | . | TRBV30 | . | TGTGCCTGGGGAGCTGGACAGCCGAACACTGAAGCTTTCTTT | CAWGAGQPNTEAFF
TRBJ2-5 | few | TRBV27 | TRBD1 | TGTGCCAGCAGTTCCCGGACAGGGGGCTGGGAGACCCAGTACTTC | CASSSRTGGWETQYF
TRBJ2-2 | . | TRBV19 | . | TGTGCCAGTAGTCTCTGGAGCGCTAGTCTGTTCACGAACACCGGGGAGCTGTTTTTT | CASSLWSASLFTNTGELFF
TRBJ1-1 | . | TRBV28 | TRBD1 | TGTGCCAGCAGTTTAGGGACAGCTAACACTGAAGCTTTCTTT | CASSLGTANTEAFF
TRBJ1-2 | few | TRBV13 | TRBD1 | TGTGCCAGCAGCACATTCCGGGACAGGATTAACTATGGCTACACCTTC | CASSTFRDRINYGYTF